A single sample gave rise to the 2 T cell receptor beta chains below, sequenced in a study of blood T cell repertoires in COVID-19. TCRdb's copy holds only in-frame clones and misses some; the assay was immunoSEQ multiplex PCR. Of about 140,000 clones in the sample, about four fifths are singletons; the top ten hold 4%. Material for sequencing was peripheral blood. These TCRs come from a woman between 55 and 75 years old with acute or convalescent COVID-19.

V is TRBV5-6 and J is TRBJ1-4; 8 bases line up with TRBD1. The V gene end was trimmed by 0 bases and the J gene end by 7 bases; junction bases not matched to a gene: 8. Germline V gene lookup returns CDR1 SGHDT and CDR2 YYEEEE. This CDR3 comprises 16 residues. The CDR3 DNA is TGTGCCAGCAGCTTGGTAGGGACAGGCCCCAGTGAAAAACTGTTTTTT. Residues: CASSLVGTGPSEKLFF.

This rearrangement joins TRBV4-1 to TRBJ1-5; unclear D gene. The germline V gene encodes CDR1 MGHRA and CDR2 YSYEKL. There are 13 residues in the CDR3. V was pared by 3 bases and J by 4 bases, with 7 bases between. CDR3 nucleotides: TGCGCCAGCAGCCAGCAGGAAAATCAGCCCCAGCATTTT. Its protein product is CASSQQENQPQHF.